The 30 T cell receptor beta chains below all came from one sample that was sequenced in a study of T cell changes during pregnancy in multiple sclerosis. Measured with immunoSEQ multiplex PCR; TCRdb has only the in-frame clones, and not every one. Found here are 65,000 to 85,000 clones, roughly 90% of them singletons; the top ten hold 1.4%. The material sequenced was peripheral blood, taken in the second trimester of pregnancy. Every receptor here comes from a female donor with multiple sclerosis, enrolled in a pregnancy study.

The rearrangement uses TRBV5-1 and TRBJ2-7; TRBD2 aligns across 11 bases. CDR3 length equals 14 residues. The V segment lost 0 bases and the J segment 11 bases; nucleotides outside the gene matches: 7. The germline gives CDR1 SGHRS, CDR2 YFSETQ. The CDR3 nucleotides read TGCGCCAGCAGCTTGGAACTAGCGGGGGCTATAGAGTACTTC. This codes for CASSLELAGAIEYF.

The J gene is TRBJ1-2, the V gene TRBV30, with a weak D call TRBD1 (5 bases). Looked up from germline, CDR1 is GTSNPN and CDR2 is SVGIG (reference sequence). Deletions cut 0 bases from V and 3 bases from J, with 11 bases between. There are 14 residues in the CDR3. The CDR3 DNA follows: TGTGCCTGGAGTGTAGTAGGGGAGGACTATGGCTACACCTTC. Its translation: CAWSVVGEDYGYTF. Full variable domain (rest looked up from reference TRBV30 and TRBJ1-2): SQTIHQWPATLVQPVGSPLSLECTVEGTSNPNLYWYRQAAGRGLQLLFYSVGIGQISSEVPQNLSASRPQDRQFILSSKKLLLSDSGFYLCAWSVVGEDYGYTFGSGTRLTVV.

This sequence joins TRBV5-8 and TRBJ1-5; D perhaps matches TRBD1 (6 bases). The length of the CDR3 is 14 residues. Looked up from germline, CDR1 is SGHTS and CDR2 is YDEGEE. Trimming took off 3 bases at V and 4 bases at J, with 11 bases between the two ends. CDR3 in amino acids: CASSSPGQNQPQHF. The CDR3 DNA is TGTGCCAGCAGCTCCCCGGGACAAAATCAGCCCCAGCATTTT.

This sequence joins TRBV7-2 and TRBJ1-1; D is unclear. The CDR3 spans 14 residues. Trimming took off 2 bases at V and 4 bases at J, with 11 bases between the two ends. CDR1 is SGHTA, CDR2 FQGNSA, per germline. CDR3 sequence: CASSLQVGSTEAFF. The CDR3, as DNA: TGTGCCAGCAGCTTACAGGTTGGTAGCACTGAAGCTTTCTTT.

The chain is built from TRBV19 and TRBJ2-3, with unresolved D. The V and J ends lost 4 bases and 2 bases respectively, with 7 bases between them. This CDR3 comprises 13 residues. Germline loops: CDR1 LNHDA, CDR2 SQIVND (reference sequence). DNA of the CDR3: TGTGCCAGTAGTAGCGGATCCACAGATACGCAGTATTTT. Its translation: CASSSGSTDTQYF.

The rearrangement joins TRBV4-3 to TRBJ2-3, with D hard to call. V lost 0 bases and J lost 2, with 18 bases in between. The CDR3 is made up of 18 amino acids. Germline V gene sequence: CDR1 LGHNA, CDR2 YSLEER. The DNA of the CDR3 is TGCGCCAGCAGCCAAGATCTTCTAGACCCCCGAACCACAGATACGCAGTATTTT. Its protein product is CASSQDLLDPRTTDTQYF.

The CDR3 loop reads CSVNRGGGTGELFF. CDR3 nucleotide sequence: TGCAGCGTGAACCGGGGGGGCGGCACCGGGGAGCTGTTTTTT. The chain combines TRBV29-1 with TRBJ2-2, with 8 positions matching TRBD2. The trim removed 6 bases at V and 4 bases at J, leaving 7 bases unmatched. This CDR3 is built from 14 residues. The germline gives CDR1 SQVTM, CDR2 ANQGSEA.

V and J are TRBV7-9 and TRBJ2-3, with 11 bases that match TRBD2. V was pared by 4 bases and J by 0 bases, with 6 bases of the junction left unmatched. The V gene's germline CDR1 is SEHNR and CDR2 FQNEAQ (reference sequence). The CDR3 loop spans 17 amino acids. The DNA of the CDR3 is TGTGCCAGCAGCTCACCCGGGACTAGCGGAAGCACAGATACGCAGTATTTT. Protein product: CASSSPGTSGSTDTQYF.

This rearrangement joins TRBV19 to TRBJ1-2, with D perhaps TRBD1 (6 bases). This CDR3 contains 20 residues. Trimming took 3 bases from V and 3 from J, leaving 29 bases between them. CDR1 and CDR2 (germline): LNHDA, SQIVND (reference sequence). CDR3: CASSIPTVYDRRTEHYGYTF. In DNA form, the CDR3 reads TGTGCCAGTAGTATCCCCACCGTATACGACCGACGGACAGAACACTATGGCTACACCTTC.

This chain connects TRBV11-2 to TRBJ2-7, with D possibly TRBD1 on 8 matching bases. The germline V and J ends were trimmed by 5 bases and 3 bases, with 17 bases remaining between them. This CDR3 spans 15 amino acids. The germline CDR1 and CDR2 sequences are SGHAT and FQNNGV. CDR3 residues: CASSQGASGSYEQYF. In nucleotides, the CDR3 is TGTGCCAGCAGCCAGGGGGCTAGCGGAAGCTACGAGCAGTACTTC. Full variable domain (outside the CDR3, taken from reference TRBV11-2 and TRBJ2-7): EAGVAQSPRYKIIEKRQSVAFWCNPISGHATLYWYQQILGQGPKLLIQFQNNGVVDDSQLPKDRFSAERLKGVDSTLKIQPAKLEDSAVYLCASSQGASGSYEQYFGPGTRLTVT.

This clone was recorded only once. This sequence joins TRBV2 and TRBJ1-2; 8 nucleotides line up with TRBD1. CDR3 length: 13 amino acids. Germline CDR1 and CDR2: SNHLY and FYNNEI. V was pared by 6 bases and J by 13 bases, with 13 bases of the junction left unmatched. CDR3 sequence reads: CASRVPGTGQGTF. The CDR3 nucleotides read TGTGCCAGCAGGGTACCCGGGACAGGTCAAGGCACCTTC.

The chain joins TRBV6-5 to TRBJ1-1, with D possibly matching TRBD1 (6 bases). CDR3 length equals 16 residues. Trimming shortened V by 2 bases and J by 1 base, and 14 bases separated the two germline ends. Germline values: CDR1 MNHEY, CDR2 SVGAGI. Here the CDR3 reads CASSYRPGTPNTEAFF. In nucleotides, the CDR3 is TGTGCCAGCAGTTACAGGCCCGGGACACCGAACACTGAAGCTTTCTTT.

The chain couples TRBV4-1 to TRBJ2-7; 10 nucleotides align to TRBD2. The CDR3 length is 15 residues. The V segment lost 0 bases and the J segment 4 bases; nucleotides outside the gene matches: 3. Germline CDR1 is MGHRA and CDR2 is YSYEKL. The CDR3 nucleotides are TGCGCCAGCAGCCAAGAAACTAGCGGGACGTACGAGCAGTACTTC. It translates to CASSQETSGTYEQYF.

This clone was counted a single time. The CDR3: CASSLGTLGGYQPQHF. The CDR3 nucleotides are TGCGCCAGCAGCTTGGGAACCTTAGGGGGATATCAGCCCCAGCATTTT. The V and J genes are TRBV5-1 and TRBJ1-5; tentative D call: TRBD1 (6 bases). Trimming took 0 bases from V and 5 from J, leaving 15 bases between them. CDR1 SGHRS and CDR2 YFSETQ come from the germline V gene. The CDR3 consists of 16 residues. Full variable domain (rest looked up from reference TRBV5-1 and TRBJ1-5): KAGVTQTPRYLIKTRGQQVTLSCSPISGHRSVSWYQQTPGQGLQFLFEYFSETQRNKGNFPGRFSGRQFSNSRSEMNVSTLELGDSALYLCASSLGTLGGYQPQHFGDGTRLSIL.

The CDR3 region is CASSLPGINEQFF. The CDR3 DNA reads TGTGCCAGCAGCTTACCAGGAATCAATGAGCAGTTCTTC. The chain recombines TRBV7-2 with TRBJ2-1, with D unclear. The CDR3 is 13 residues long. The V and J ends lost 2 bases and 6 bases respectively, with 8 bases between them. Germline V gene data show CDR1 as SGHTA and CDR2 as FQGNSA.

The rearrangement joins TRBV2 to TRBJ2-1; TRBD2 matches at 9 bases. The V and J ends lost 3 bases and 6 bases, in that order; junction bases with no gene match: 12. Germline CDR1 and CDR2: SNHLY and FYNNEI. The CDR3 sequence is 17 residues long. CDR3 in DNA: TGTGCCAGCAGTGAGTGGCGGGAGGGCGGCGTGGGCAATGAGCAGTTCTTC. It specifies CASSEWREGGVGNEQFF.

The chain has TRBV30 and TRBJ1-2; unclear D gene. In germline, CDR1 is GTSNPN, CDR2 SVGIG (reference sequence). The CDR3 totals 15 residues. The V end was cut by 1 base, the J end by 8 bases, with 20 bases between. This CDR3 is CAWSADVDIPGGYTF. CDR3 nucleotides: TGTGCCTGGAGTGCCGACGTCGATATTCCAGGAGGCTACACCTTC. The variable domain in full, with the rest retrieved from reference TRBV30 and TRBJ1-2, is SQTIHQWPATLVQPVGSPLSLECTVEGTSNPNLYWYRQAAGRGLQLLFYSVGIGQISSEVPQNLSASRPQDRQFILSSKKLLLSDSGFYLCAWSADVDIPGGYTFGSGTRLTVV.

The chain employs TRBV2 and TRBJ1-3, with D unresolved. The V gene's germline CDR1 is SNHLY and CDR2 FYNNEI. V was shortened by 3 bases and J by 0 bases, with 12 bases between the two germline ends. This CDR3 is 16 amino acids long. This CDR3 is CASSEPLATSGNTIYF. CDR3 DNA sequence: TGTGCCAGCAGTGAGCCCTTGGCAACCTCTGGAAACACCATATATTTT.

This chain connects TRBV4-3 to TRBJ2-3, with a weak D call TRBD2 (6 bases). Germline lookup yields CDR1 LGHNA and CDR2 YSLEER. CDR3 length: 16 amino acids. Trimming stripped 4 bases from V and 2 bases from J, with 16 bases between. CDR3 amino acids: CASSRLTGALTDTQYF. CDR3 sequence (DNA): TGCGCCAGCAGCCGCTTGACGGGAGCTCTCACAGATACGCAGTATTTT.

The rearrangement links TRBV6-6 to TRBJ1-2; 7 bases line up with TRBD1. J was trimmed by 3 bases and V by 2 bases; bases with no gene match: 9. The CDR3 is 16 residues long. Looked up from germline, CDR1 is MNHNY and CDR2 is SVGAGI (reference sequence). The CDR3 here is CASSYRTDGQDYGYTF. In DNA, the CDR3 is TGTGCCAGCAGTTACCGTACCGACGGACAGGACTATGGCTACACCTTC.

The chain joins TRBV25-1 to TRBJ1-3; D gene ambiguous. This CDR3 comprises 16 residues. Germline-derived CDR1 and CDR2 are MGHDK and SYGVNS. The germline V and J ends were trimmed by 8 bases and 0 bases, with 17 bases remaining between them. CDR3 in DNA: TGTGCCAGCTCCTTTTGGGAGTCCTTCTCTGGAAACACCATATATTTT. Encoded protein: CASSFWESFSGNTIYF.

This chain connects TRBV6-1 to TRBJ1-2; maybe TRBD1 (5 bases). The germline V gene encodes CDR1 MNHNS and CDR2 SASEGT. The CDR3 has 18 residues. V was cut by 2 bases and J by 3 bases, with 22 bases left in between. The CDR3 here is CASSELSQGLTYYYGYTF. The CDR3 nucleotides read TGTGCCAGCAGTGAATTAAGTCAGGGCCTGACCTACTACTATGGCTACACCTTC.

The chain is built from TRBV11-3 and TRBJ2-2, with 7 bases fitting TRBD1. The CDR3 loop spans 16 amino acids. Looked up from germline, CDR1 is SGHNT and CDR2 is YENEEA. Trimming took 1 base from V and 2 from J; bases not matched to a gene: 4. This CDR3 reads CASSLVGTANTGELFF. The DNA of the CDR3 is TGTGCCAGCAGCTTAGTAGGGACAGCCAACACCGGGGAGCTGTTTTTT.

The chain couples TRBV5-1 to TRBJ1-5; D may be TRBD1 (5 bases). Per the germline V gene, CDR1 is SGHRS and CDR2 is YFSETQ. The CDR3 is 14 amino acids. The V gene lost 1 base and the J gene lost 2 bases, with 7 bases spanning the gap. The CDR3 here is CASSLTGGNQPQHF. CDR3 DNA: TGCGCCAGCAGCTTGACAGGAGGCAATCAGCCCCAGCATTTT.

This rearrangement joins TRBV6-4 to TRBJ2-3; D is possibly TRBD2 (5 bases). V was shortened by 5 bases and J by 5 bases, with 11 bases between the two germline ends. The CDR3 sequence is 13 residues long. The V gene's germline CDR1 is MRHNA and CDR2 SNTAGT. The CDR3 DNA reads TGTGCCAGCAGTTTCTACGCGGGAGATACGCAGTATTTT. Translating it yields CASSFYAGDTQYF.

The gene calls are TRBV7-9 and TRBJ2-3, with D possibly matching TRBD1 (5 bases). The germline V gene encodes CDR1 SEHNR and CDR2 FQNEAQ (reference sequence). The CDR3 sequence is 14 residues long. V shed 6 bases and J shed 1 base, with 11 bases lying between them. CDR3 in amino acids: CASSTLQGTDTQYF. CDR3 nucleotide sequence: TGTGCCAGCAGTACACTACAGGGCACAGATACGCAGTATTTT.

This chain uses TRBV2 with TRBJ2-1, with D perhaps matching TRBD2 (6 bases). The CDR3 covers 14 residues. Germline V gene data show CDR1 as SNHLY and CDR2 as FYNNEI. The V end lost 6 bases, the J end lost 13 bases, and 22 bases lay between the germline ends. The CDR3 protein is CASRGGTDGSIQFF. Written as DNA, the CDR3 is TGTGCCAGCAGGGGGGGTACGGACGGTTCTATTCAGTTCTTC.

The rearrangement uses TRBV25-1 and TRBJ1-2, with TRBD1 matching 12 bases. Unmatched junction bases numbered 11, after V lost 6 bases and J lost 3 bases. Germline lookup yields CDR1 MGHDK and CDR2 SYGVNS. The CDR3 is 17 amino acids. Here the CDR3 reads CASSYSGTGGADYGYTF. The CDR3 DNA reads TGTGCCAGCAGCTATTCCGGGACAGGGGGCGCAGACTATGGCTACACCTTC.

This sequence joins TRBV6-5 and TRBJ1-1; D might be TRBD1 (5 bases). This CDR3 has 15 amino acids. Trimming removed 6 bases at V and 1 base at J, with 15 bases between. Per germline, CDR1 MNHEY and CDR2 SVGAGI. The chain's CDR3 is CASRGGGAGNTEAFF. CDR3 sequence (DNA): TGTGCCAGCAGGGGAGGCGGGGCGGGGAACACTGAAGCTTTCTTT.

V is TRBV10-1 and J is TRBJ2-1, with D possibly matching TRBD2 (7 bases). CDR1 is WNHNN, CDR2 SYGVQD, per germline (reference sequence). This CDR3 is built from 14 residues. V gave up 7 bases and J gave up 10 bases, with 20 bases separating them. The CDR3 loop reads CASTLGQGTTEQFF. CDR3 DNA: TGCGCCAGCACCCTCGGGCAGGGGACTACCGAGCAGTTCTTC.